Described below is a single TCR beta chain sequence and its context. This specimen belongs to a study of technical replicates of blood from a few donors. TCRdb's copy holds only in-frame clones and misses some; the assay was immunoSEQ multiplex PCR. The table shows about 98,000 clones, with around 95% occurring only once. This CDR3 region has 14 residues. Germline-derived CDR1 and CDR2 are SGHVS and FNYEAQ. Trimming took 3 bases from V and 2 from J, leaving 11 bases between them. The specimen sequenced was T cells isolated from PBMCs. V usage is TRBV7-6 and J usage is TRBJ2-7; no firm D call. The receptor's source is a human donor in good health. This CDR3 reads CASSLVDKTYEQYF. CDR3 nucleotide sequence: TGTGCCAGCAGCTTGGTCGACAAAACCTACGAGCAGTACTTC.